The rows below give T cell receptor beta chains drawn from one sample of a study of blood T cell repertoires in COVID-19. Sequencing was performed with immunoSEQ multiplex PCR; in TCRdb, only in-frame clones are kept and a portion is missing. The sample records around 65,000 clones, around 79% being singletons. Sequencing was performed on peripheral blood. All receptors derive from a man aged 55 to 70 with acute or convalescent COVID-19. The CDR3 runs from the conserved cysteine through the conserved F or W. The D gene is left open where the match is weak. Rows may omit the clone size; those that give it use once, few, many or a size class.

v_call,d_call,clone_size,j_call,cdr3_nt,cdr3_aa
TRBV24-1,-,few,TRBJ2-1,TGTGCCCCCCTGGAAGAATGGGCTTACAATGAGCAGTTCTTC,CAPLEEWAYNEQFF
TRBV30,-,few,TRBJ1-1,TGTGCCTGGACGAGTGGGGGCAGGACTGAAGCTTTCTTT,CAWTSGGRTEAFF
TRBV10-3,-,-,TRBJ2-4,TGTGCCATCAGTGAGTCACCTAACAGGTTGTTC,CAISESPNRLF
TRBV21-1,-,-,TRBJ2-1,TGTGCCAGCAGCAAAGTGGAACGGGGGTGCAATGAGCAGTTCTTC,CASSKVERGCNEQFF
TRBV24-1,TRBD2,-,TRBJ2-1,TGTGCCACCAGTGATTTGGCCTCTAGCGGGAGGGTACCTGAGCAGTTCTTC,CATSDLASSGRVPEQFF
TRBV10-3,TRBD1,once,TRBJ1-5,TGTGCCATCAGTGAGAGGGACAGCACCAATCAGCCCCAGCATTTT,CAISERDSTNQPQHF
TRBV7-9,-,-,TRBJ2-5,TGTGCCAGCAGCCCCAGGGAGACCCAGTACTTC,CASSPRETQYF
TRBV4-2,TRBD1,-,TRBJ2-1,TGTGCCAGCAGCCAAGGGGACAGGGGCAATGAGCAGTTCTTC,CASSQGDRGNEQFF
TRBV3-1/TRBV3-2,TRBD1,-,TRBJ2-4,TGTGCCAGCAGCCAAGGACAGGGTACTCCCCTGGGGTACTTC,CASSQGQGTPLGYF
TRBV2,-,few,TRBJ2-2,TGTGCCAGCATAATCTACCGTAACACCGGGGAGCTGTTTTTT,CASIIYRNTGELFF
TRBV7-6,-,-,TRBJ2-7,TGTGCCAGCAGCCCCAACGGCCGTGACTATCCCTACGAGCAGTACTTC,CASSPNGRDYPYEQYF
TRBV6-5,-,-,TRBJ1-4,TGTGCCAGCAGTCCCTCGCGGACTAATGAAAAACTGTTTTTT,CASSPSRTNEKLFF
TRBV6-5,TRBD1,medium-sized,TRBJ2-7,TGTGCCAGCACCGGGACAGGGCTTCACGAGCAGTACTTC,CASTGTGLHEQYF
TRBV18,-,-,TRBJ2-7,TGTGCCAGCTCACCATACAACACCGGCGGAAGTTTCTACGAGCAGTACTTC,CASSPYNTGGSFYEQYF
TRBV15,TRBD2,-,TRBJ2-3,TGTGCCACCAGCGGGCTTGGGGCGGGAGGAGGGGATACGCAGTATTTT,CATSGLGAGGGDTQYF
TRBV20-1,TRBD2,-,TRBJ2-3,TGCAGTGCTAGTCCGCCTAGCGGGTACACAGATACGCAGTATTTT,CSASPPSGYTDTQYF
TRBV5-1,TRBD2,-,TRBJ2-4,TGCGCCAGCCAGGAGACTAGCGGGGGTCCGGGAGCCAAAAACATTCAGTACTTC,CASQETSGGPGAKNIQYF
TRBV15,TRBD2,-,TRBJ2-5,TGTGCCACCAGCAGAGATACTAGCGGGAGGGCCCTCCGAGAGACCCAGTACTTC,CATSRDTSGRALRETQYF
TRBV28,-,-,TRBJ1-1,TGTGCCAGCGTCCCGGCGGGAGGGCCCACTGAAGCTTTCTTT,CASVPAGGPTEAFF
TRBV9,-,-,TRBJ1-1,TGTGCCAGCAGCGTAGCGCAATCGGGGGTCCCCGCTTTCTTT,CASSVAQSGVPAFF
TRBV12-3/TRBV12-4,-,-,TRBJ1-4,TGTGCCAGCAGTTTAAAGGAGGGGGAAAAACTGTTTTTT,CASSLKEGEKLFF
TRBV2,-,-,TRBJ1-2,TGTGCCAGTAGACAGGTTAACTATGGCTACACCTTC,CASRQVNYGYTF
TRBV18,-,-,TRBJ1-5,TGTGCCAGCTCGCCGACCTGGGAGACAGGAAGGTTTAGTCAGCCCCAGCATTTT,CASSPTWETGRFSQPQHF
TRBV2,-,-,TRBJ2-4,TGTGCCAGCAGTTCCGCGAACATTCAGTACTTC,CASSSANIQYF
TRBV24-1,TRBD2,-,TRBJ2-1,TGTGCCACCAGTGACCGAGGGACTAGCGGGCGGACCTACAATGAGCAGTTCTTC,CATSDRGTSGRTYNEQFF
TRBV2,-,few,TRBJ2-7,TGTGCCAGCAGTGAAGGGGGACACCGAGGCTACGAGCAGTACTTC,CASSEGGHRGYEQYF
TRBV19,TRBD1,-,TRBJ1-5,TGTGCCAGTAGTATGGGAAACCGGGACAGCGTTAGTCCCCAGCATTTT,CASSMGNRDSVSPQHF
TRBV6-5,TRBD2,once,TRBJ2-1,TGTGCCAGCAGTTACGGACTAGCGGGTTACAATGAGCAGTTCTTC,CASSYGLAGYNEQFF
TRBV18,-,-,TRBJ2-7,TGTGCCAGCTCACGGTCCGCAGCGCGTATTACCTACGAGCAGTACTTC,CASSRSAARITYEQYF
TRBV7-8,-,once,TRBJ1-2,TGTGCCAGCAGCGCTCGAACAGGGTCCCTGGGGTATGGCTACACCTTC,CASSARTGSLGYGYTF
TRBV19,-,-,TRBJ2-1,TGTGCCAGTAGCCTAAGACAGCGCTCAAGCTCCTACAATGAGCAGTTCTTC,CASSLRQRSSSYNEQFF
TRBV27,TRBD1,many,TRBJ2-5,TGTGCCAGCGGGGTAGGGGGCGGGGAGACCCAGTACTTC,CASGVGGGETQYF
TRBV4-1,TRBD2,-,TRBJ2-3,TGCGCCAGCAGCCGGACTAGCGGGAATGCAGATACGCAGTATTTT,CASSRTSGNADTQYF
TRBV7-7,-,-,TRBJ2-7,TGTGCTAGCAGCTTAGGAGAGACAGCTGCCTACGAGCAGTACTTC,CASSLGETAAYEQYF
TRBV28,-,few,TRBJ1-2,TGTGCCAGCAGTTCCCTGACTCGATCCTATGGCTACACCTTC,CASSSLTRSYGYTF
TRBV6-6,TRBD2,few,TRBJ2-1,TGTGCCAGCAGTCCCCCTCAGCGGGAGAGGAACAATGAGCAGTTCTTC,CASSPPQRERNNEQFF
TRBV4-2,-,-,TRBJ2-7,TGTGCCAGCAGCCGGGACCTGGGGGGAAACTCCTACGAGCAGTACTTC,CASSRDLGGNSYEQYF
TRBV27,-,-,TRBJ1-4,TGTGCCAGCAGTCCCCTGACAGAAAAAAATGAAAAACTGTTTTTT,CASSPLTEKNEKLFF
TRBV2,TRBD1,once,TRBJ2-7,TGTGCCAGCAGGGACACTGACAGGGGAGGCTACGAGCAGTACTTC,CASRDTDRGGYEQYF
TRBV28,TRBD1,-,TRBJ1-2,TGTGCCAGCAGTTCCACGGGACAGGGTGGCTATGGCTACACCTTC,CASSSTGQGGYGYTF
TRBV5-1,-,-,TRBJ2-7,TGCGCCAGCAGCTTCGGCTACGAGCAGTACTTC,CASSFGYEQYF
TRBV5-1,-,once,TRBJ2-7,TGCGCCAGCAGTTCGGACAGTTCATTTAGCGAGCAGTACTTC,CASSSDSSFSEQYF
TRBV19,TRBD1,-,TRBJ2-1,TGTGCCAGTAGTATAGGACAGGGTTCGAGGAATGAGCAGTTCTTC,CASSIGQGSRNEQFF
TRBV5-1,-,-,TRBJ1-1,TGCGCCAGCAGCACCGGGACAAAGAACACTGAAGCTTTCTTT,CASSTGTKNTEAFF
TRBV28,TRBD1,-,TRBJ1-2,TGTGCCAGCAGGTCAGGGGGACCCGAAGGAGGAAATGGCTACACCTTC,CASRSGGPEGGNGYTF
TRBV19,TRBD2,-,TRBJ2-7,TGTGCCAGTAGTGGGCCAGCGGGAGTCTACGAGCAGTACTTC,CASSGPAGVYEQYF
TRBV2,TRBD1,-,TRBJ2-7,TGTGCCAGCAGTTCACAGGGGTTTCCAGGGCACGAGCAGTACTTC,CASSSQGFPGHEQYF
TRBV29-1,TRBD1,-,TRBJ2-1,TGCAGCGTGAGACCCGGGACAGGGGGTCTTAGTGAGCAGTTCTTC,CSVRPGTGGLSEQFF
TRBV18,TRBD1,-,TRBJ2-3,TGTGCCAGCTCACCGTCGGGGACAGGGCTGACAGATACGCAGTATTTT,CASSPSGTGLTDTQYF
TRBV6-5,-,-,TRBJ1-1,TGTGCCAGCAGTTACTCCGGGGAAGGTACTGAAGCTTTCTTT,CASSYSGEGTEAFF
TRBV10-3,-,-,TRBJ1-6,TGTGCCATCGGAGGGGGGGATAATTCACCCCTCCACTTT,CAIGGGDNSPLHF
TRBV11-2,-,-,TRBJ1-5,TGTGCCAGCAGCTCCCGGGGGGGCAACCAGCCCCAGCATTTT,CASSSRGGNQPQHF
TRBV18,-,few,TRBJ1-2,TGTGCCAGCTCACCTAACGGGGGGGATGGCTACACCTTC,CASSPNGGDGYTF